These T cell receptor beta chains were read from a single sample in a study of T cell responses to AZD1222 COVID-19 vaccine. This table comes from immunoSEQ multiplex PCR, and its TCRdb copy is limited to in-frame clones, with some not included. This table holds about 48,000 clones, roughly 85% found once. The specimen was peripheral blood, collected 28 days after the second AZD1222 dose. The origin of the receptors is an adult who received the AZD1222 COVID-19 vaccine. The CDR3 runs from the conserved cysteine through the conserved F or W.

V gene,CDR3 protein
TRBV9,CASSPRDRGRNSPLHF
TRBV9,CASSVEGSLFSYEQYF
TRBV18,CASSPPATARSNTEAFF
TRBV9,CASSVGSRGEKLFF
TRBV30,CAWGGGINQPQHF
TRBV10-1,CASSPGTTDTQYF
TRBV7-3,CASSPPGQGSRGELFF
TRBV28,CASSTIPQARNQPQHF
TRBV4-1,CASSHLDRAENEQYF
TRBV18,CASSPDSQVEQYF
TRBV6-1,CASSEGSSGNTIYF
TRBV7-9,CASSYPIGGNTGELFF
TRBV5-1,CASSSGDEIELFF
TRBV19,CASSLADVNTGELFF
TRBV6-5,CASSPGRASYNEQFF
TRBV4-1,CASSQGSEGSPLHF
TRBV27,CASSPGLQGEQYF
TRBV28,CASSPEFNGQGTRVEKTQYF
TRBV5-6,CASSLRVVLAEETQYF
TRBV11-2,CASSLTGAGHSGANVLTF
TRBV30,CAWSPPTGVSQPQHF
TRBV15,CATSLGGGRIYNEQFF
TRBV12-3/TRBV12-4,CASSGEAGYEQYF
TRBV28,CASTFTGGSNQPQHF
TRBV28,CASQFESSYEQYF
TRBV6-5,CASSYLARETQYF
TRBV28,CASSYPSSPYEQYF
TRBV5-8,CASSRTGRSGYTF
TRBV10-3,CAISESLSGEPHNEQFF
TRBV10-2,CASSESLNRADSNQPQHF
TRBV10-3,CAIQFAGTYEQYF
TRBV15,CATSRGGRFGDTQYF
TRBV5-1,CASTPGRGLTGELFF
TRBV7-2,CASSLGVSGSEQYF
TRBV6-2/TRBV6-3,CASSEDGNYGYTF
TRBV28,CASTLPQGTTSNSNQPQHF
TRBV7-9,CASSSSAGGGDTGELFF
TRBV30,CAWGRNGYTF
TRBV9,CASSVGGASTDTQYF
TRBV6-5,CASSYSGQHNSPLHF
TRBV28,CASTRLAGNYEQYF
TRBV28,CASSLFGTGGDQPQHF
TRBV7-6,CASSANLAGSYNEQFF
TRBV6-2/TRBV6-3,CASSYSGLAGSNEQFF
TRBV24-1,CATSPGQGSTDTQYF
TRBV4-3,CASSLGAPNTGELFF